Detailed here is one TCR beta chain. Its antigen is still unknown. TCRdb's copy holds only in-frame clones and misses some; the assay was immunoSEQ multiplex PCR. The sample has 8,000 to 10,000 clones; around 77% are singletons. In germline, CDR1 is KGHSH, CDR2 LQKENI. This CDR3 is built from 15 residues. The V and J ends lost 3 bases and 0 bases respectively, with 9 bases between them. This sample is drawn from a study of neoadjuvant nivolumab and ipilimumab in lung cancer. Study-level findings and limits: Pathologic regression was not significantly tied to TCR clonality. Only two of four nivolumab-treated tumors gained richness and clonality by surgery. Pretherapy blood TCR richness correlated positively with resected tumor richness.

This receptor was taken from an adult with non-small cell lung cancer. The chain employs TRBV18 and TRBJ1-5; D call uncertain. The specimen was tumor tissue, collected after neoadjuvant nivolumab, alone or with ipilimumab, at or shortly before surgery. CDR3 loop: CASSPTTDSNQPQHF. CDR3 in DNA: TGTGCCAGCTCACCGACGACGGATAGCAATCAGCCCCAGCATTTT.